The clone carrying this T cell receptor (beta chain) was seen ten or more times. Authors' processing steps: 100,000 or so TCRs per sample was the median, with a range of roughly 23,224 to 690,600. TCRdb processed the RACE reads anew with MiXCR; each CDR3 protein has one entry. Clone size and V and J calls follow TCRdb, not the original study. The profile shows roughly 380,000 distinct CDR3 sequences, roughly 5.3% of them singletons. Germline V gene sequence: CDR1 DFQATT, CDR2 SNEGSKA (reference sequence). The V segment lost 0 bases and the J segment 5 bases; nucleotides outside the gene matches: 9. The CDR3 extends over 17 amino acids. This sample was taken from a study of human T cells and chemical hapten exposure. Noted time point: pre-sensitization, week 0. The treatment here: therapeutic diphenylcyclopropenone sensitization with weekly scalp DPC.

This specimen was whole blood, taken in connection with sensitization to the hapten diphenylcyclopropenone (DPC). The V call is TRBV20-1, the J call TRBJ2-3; 12 bases map to TRBD2. The sequence came from a woman between 50 and 59 years old with alopecia areata. Some clones in this sample may be carry-over from other donors' samples. In DNA, the CDR3 is TGCAGTGCTAGAGATCCGGCTAGCGGGGGGGCCGGAGATACGCAGTATTTT. This codes for CSARDPASGGAGDTQYF.